This is a list of T cell receptor beta chains from one sample in a study of blood T cell repertoires in COVID-19. Using immunoSEQ multiplex PCR, the repertoire was profiled, and TCRdb retains in-frame clones only, with some absent. This sample has fewer than 250,000 clones, with approximately 80% found just once. Sequenced sample: PBMCs or T cells enriched from blood (not recorded which). The receptors were gathered from a man between 60 and 70 years old who had recovered from COVID-19. Both conserved end residues are part of each CDR3. A D gene is named only where the DNA matches it firmly. Size is stated for part of the rows, as once, few or many counts, or as a class when the clone is expanded.

D gene: TRBD2; J gene: TRBJ2-1; V gene: TRBV7-2; clone size: once; CDR3 protein: CASSLDSGGPREQFF; CDR3 DNA: TGTGCCAGCAGCTTAGATAGCGGGGGGCCGCGAGAGCAGTTCTTC
D gene: NA; J gene: TRBJ1-1; V gene: TRBV24-1; clone size: NA; CDR3 protein: CATRGENTEAFF; CDR3 DNA: TGTGCCACCAGGGGAGAGAACACTGAAGCTTTCTTT
D gene: NA; J gene: TRBJ1-3; V gene: TRBV4-3; clone size: NA; CDR3 protein: CASSQDTGATGNTIYF; CDR3 DNA: TGCGCCAGCAGCCAAGATACGGGAGCGACTGGAAACACCATATATTTT
D gene: NA; J gene: TRBJ2-7; V gene: TRBV6-5; clone size: NA; CDR3 protein: CAVTGNYELYF; CDR3 DNA: TGTGCCGTCACGGGAAATTACGAGCTGTACTTC
D gene: TRBD1; J gene: TRBJ2-1; V gene: TRBV7-7; clone size: NA; CDR3 protein: CASSLGRDRGYNEQFF; CDR3 DNA: TGTGCTAGCAGCTTAGGGCGGGACAGGGGTTACAATGAGCAGTTCTTC
D gene: NA; J gene: TRBJ1-5; V gene: TRBV7-5; clone size: NA; CDR3 protein: CARSSRGRDSNQPQHF; CDR3 DNA: TGTGCCAGAAGCTCCAGGGGGCGGGATAGCAATCAGCCCCAGCATTTT
D gene: NA; J gene: TRBJ2-7; V gene: TRBV11-3; clone size: NA; CDR3 protein: CASSLWDTYEQYF; CDR3 DNA: TGTGCCAGCAGTCTCTGGGACACCTACGAGCAGTACTTC
D gene: NA; J gene: TRBJ1-2; V gene: TRBV2; clone size: NA; CDR3 protein: CASARLRGGYTF; CDR3 DNA: TGTGCCAGCGCCCGACTCCGGGGTGGCTACACCTTC
D gene: TRBD1; J gene: TRBJ1-2; V gene: TRBV2; clone size: NA; CDR3 protein: CASTGQGKGYTF; CDR3 DNA: TGTGCCAGTACAGGACAGGGTAAAGGCTACACCTTC
D gene: TRBD2; J gene: TRBJ2-7; V gene: TRBV6-5; clone size: NA; CDR3 protein: CASGGDGDYEQYF; CDR3 DNA: TGTGCCAGTGGGGGGGATGGGGACTACGAGCAGTACTTC
D gene: TRBD1; J gene: TRBJ1-1; V gene: TRBV11-3; clone size: NA; CDR3 protein: CASSLGPGQGNTEAFF; CDR3 DNA: TGTGCCAGCAGCTTAGGCCCGGGACAGGGGAACACTGAAGCTTTCTTT
D gene: TRBD1; J gene: TRBJ1-1; V gene: TRBV6-2/TRBV6-3; clone size: NA; CDR3 protein: CASSYGQGFEAFF; CDR3 DNA: TGTGCCAGCAGTTACGGACAGGGTTTTGAAGCTTTCTTT
D gene: NA; J gene: TRBJ1-5; V gene: TRBV6-5; clone size: few; CDR3 protein: CASSAGAPGEQPQHF; CDR3 DNA: TGTGCCAGCAGCGCAGGGGCCCCCGGCGAACAGCCCCAGCATTTT
D gene: NA; J gene: TRBJ1-2; V gene: TRBV18; clone size: NA; CDR3 protein: CASSPLTGNEGYTF; CDR3 DNA: TGTGCCAGCTCACCACTTACAGGGAACGAAGGCTACACCTTC
D gene: NA; J gene: TRBJ1-2; V gene: TRBV11-2; clone size: once; CDR3 protein: CASSIATGLGVWGYTF; CDR3 DNA: TGTGCCAGCAGCATAGCGACAGGTCTCGGCGTCTGGGGCTACACCTTC
D gene: NA; J gene: TRBJ2-1; V gene: TRBV11-3; clone size: NA; CDR3 protein: CASSSRIGEQFF; CDR3 DNA: TGTGCCAGCAGCTCCCGAATCGGTGAGCAGTTCTTC
D gene: TRBD1; J gene: TRBJ1-2; V gene: TRBV7-2; clone size: NA; CDR3 protein: CASSLAWDRGRGYGYTF; CDR3 DNA: TGTGCCAGCAGCTTAGCCTGGGACAGGGGGCGCGGCTATGGCTACACCTTC
D gene: TRBD1; J gene: TRBJ2-5; V gene: TRBV5-1; clone size: NA; CDR3 protein: CASSPGQKETQYF; CDR3 DNA: TGCGCCAGCAGCCCGGGACAGAAAGAGACCCAGTACTTC
D gene: NA; J gene: TRBJ1-4; V gene: TRBV5-1; clone size: NA; CDR3 protein: CASSLVGVNEKLFF; CDR3 DNA: TGCGCCAGCAGCTTGGTCGGGGTTAATGAAAAACTGTTTTTT
D gene: TRBD1; J gene: TRBJ1-2; V gene: TRBV15; clone size: NA; CDR3 protein: CATSELKGQGSWGYTF; CDR3 DNA: TGTGCCACCAGCGAATTGAAGGGACAGGGGAGTTGGGGCTACACCTTC
D gene: TRBD2; J gene: TRBJ2-3; V gene: TRBV19; clone size: NA; CDR3 protein: CASRRTSGVTDTQYF; CDR3 DNA: TGTGCCAGTAGACGGACTAGCGGCGTAACAGATACGCAGTATTTT
D gene: TRBD1; J gene: TRBJ1-2; V gene: TRBV12-3/TRBV12-4; clone size: NA; CDR3 protein: CASSRTGAGGYTF; CDR3 DNA: TGTGCCAGCAGTCGGACAGGGGCAGGCGGCTACACCTTC
D gene: TRBD2; J gene: TRBJ2-5; V gene: TRBV5-1; clone size: NA; CDR3 protein: CASSWGLAGGQTKETQYF; CDR3 DNA: TGCGCCAGCAGCTGGGGACTAGCGGGGGGCCAGACTAAAGAGACCCAGTACTTC
D gene: TRBD1; J gene: TRBJ1-2; V gene: TRBV6-5; clone size: once; CDR3 protein: CASSSQGAGGYTF; CDR3 DNA: TGTGCCAGCAGCTCCCAGGGGGCTGGTGGCTACACCTTC
D gene: NA; J gene: TRBJ2-5; V gene: TRBV5-1; clone size: NA; CDR3 protein: CASSSVQETQYF; CDR3 DNA: TGCGCCAGCAGCTCGGTCCAAGAGACCCAGTACTTC
D gene: NA; J gene: TRBJ1-4; V gene: TRBV5-6; clone size: once; CDR3 protein: CASSYGRANEKLFF; CDR3 DNA: TGTGCCAGCAGCTATGGCAGGGCTAATGAAAAACTGTTTTTT
D gene: TRBD2; J gene: TRBJ2-1; V gene: TRBV19; clone size: NA; CDR3 protein: CASRLSGGEVEQFF; CDR3 DNA: TGTGCCAGTAGGCTTAGCGGGGGGGAAGTTGAGCAGTTCTTC
D gene: TRBD2; J gene: TRBJ2-1; V gene: TRBV5-4; clone size: NA; CDR3 protein: CASSLNGLAGEPYNEQFF; CDR3 DNA: TGTGCCAGCAGCTTGAATGGACTAGCGGGGGAACCGTACAATGAGCAGTTCTTC
D gene: NA; J gene: TRBJ2-7; V gene: TRBV5-5; clone size: NA; CDR3 protein: CASSLADFSYEQYF; CDR3 DNA: TGTGCCAGCAGCTTGGCGGACTTCTCCTACGAGCAGTACTTC
D gene: TRBD1; J gene: TRBJ2-3; V gene: TRBV6-5; clone size: NA; CDR3 protein: CASSNRGTDTQYF; CDR3 DNA: TGTGCCAGCAGCAACAGGGGGACAGATACGCAGTATTTT
D gene: NA; J gene: TRBJ1-5; V gene: TRBV19; clone size: NA; CDR3 protein: CASSNQAHSNQPQHF; CDR3 DNA: TGTGCCAGTAGTAACCAGGCACATAGCAATCAGCCCCAGCATTTT
D gene: TRBD1; J gene: TRBJ2-2; V gene: TRBV2; clone size: once; CDR3 protein: CASSEQGAVGELFF; CDR3 DNA: TGTGCCAGCAGTGAACAGGGGGCTGTCGGGGAGCTGTTTTTT
D gene: TRBD1; J gene: TRBJ1-2; V gene: TRBV3-1/TRBV3-2; clone size: NA; CDR3 protein: CASSQEDRVSYGYTF; CDR3 DNA: TGTGCCAGCAGCCAAGAAGACAGGGTTTCGTATGGCTACACCTTC
D gene: NA; J gene: TRBJ1-1; V gene: TRBV19; clone size: NA; CDR3 protein: CASSIFLRTEAFF; CDR3 DNA: TGTGCCAGTAGTATATTCCTGCGCACTGAAGCTTTCTTT
D gene: TRBD1; J gene: TRBJ1-2; V gene: TRBV4-1; clone size: NA; CDR3 protein: CASSQDRRGLGGYTF; CDR3 DNA: TGCGCCAGCAGCCAAGATAGGAGGGGGCTAGGGGGCTACACCTTC
D gene: TRBD2; J gene: TRBJ2-1; V gene: TRBV14; clone size: NA; CDR3 protein: CASSRSKRGTIDEQFF; CDR3 DNA: TGTGCCAGCAGCCGTTCTAAGCGGGGGACTATTGATGAGCAGTTCTTC
D gene: NA; J gene: TRBJ1-1; V gene: TRBV11-3; clone size: NA; CDR3 protein: CASSLEGRTEAFF; CDR3 DNA: TGTGCCAGCAGCTTAGAGGGGCGGACTGAAGCTTTCTTT
D gene: NA; J gene: TRBJ2-1; V gene: TRBV7-6; clone size: NA; CDR3 protein: CASSLAEGNEQFF; CDR3 DNA: TGTGCCAGCAGCTTAGCAGAGGGTAATGAGCAGTTCTTC
D gene: TRBD1; J gene: TRBJ1-2; V gene: TRBV2; clone size: NA; CDR3 protein: CASSGERGPPYGYTF; CDR3 DNA: TGTGCCAGCAGTGGAGAAAGGGGGCCCCCCTATGGCTACACCTTC
D gene: NA; J gene: TRBJ1-5; V gene: TRBV19; clone size: NA; CDR3 protein: CASKLQGAGQPQHF; CDR3 DNA: TGTGCCAGTAAACTACAGGGTGCGGGTCAGCCCCAGCATTTT
D gene: NA; J gene: TRBJ1-3; V gene: TRBV4-3; clone size: NA; CDR3 protein: CASSQGWGQGISGNTIYF; CDR3 DNA: TGCGCCAGCAGCCAAGGGTGGGGGCAGGGGATCTCTGGAAACACCATATATTTT
D gene: NA; J gene: TRBJ1-4; V gene: TRBV3-1/TRBV3-2; clone size: NA; CDR3 protein: CASSQWEVNEKLFF; CDR3 DNA: TGTGCCAGCAGCCAATGGGAGGTCAATGAAAAACTGTTTTTT
D gene: NA; J gene: TRBJ2-7; V gene: TRBV5-1; clone size: NA; CDR3 protein: CASSLEVASYEQYF; CDR3 DNA: TGCGCCAGCAGCTTGGAGGTAGCCTCCTACGAGCAGTACTTC
D gene: NA; J gene: TRBJ1-2; V gene: TRBV5-4; clone size: once; CDR3 protein: CASSLRGANYGYTF; CDR3 DNA: TGTGCCAGCAGCTTGCGGGGGGCTAACTATGGCTACACCTTC
D gene: NA; J gene: TRBJ2-7; V gene: TRBV5-1; clone size: NA; CDR3 protein: CASSLAAGPYEQYF; CDR3 DNA: TGCGCCAGCAGCTTGGCTGCAGGGCCCTACGAGCAGTACTTC
D gene: NA; J gene: TRBJ1-4; V gene: TRBV11-3; clone size: NA; CDR3 protein: CASSPPGMEKLFF; CDR3 DNA: TGTGCCAGCAGCCCCCCGGGTATGGAAAAACTGTTTTTT
D gene: TRBD1; J gene: TRBJ1-2; V gene: TRBV2; clone size: NA; CDR3 protein: CARQGDNYGYTF; CDR3 DNA: TGTGCCAGACAGGGGGACAACTATGGCTACACCTTC
D gene: NA; J gene: TRBJ2-7; V gene: TRBV11-3; clone size: NA; CDR3 protein: CASSSRGGGEAEQYF; CDR3 DNA: TGTGCCAGCAGCTCTAGGGGGGGTGGAGAGGCCGAGCAGTACTTC
D gene: NA; J gene: TRBJ1-5; V gene: TRBV6-1; clone size: NA; CDR3 protein: CASSALAGYSNQPQHF; CDR3 DNA: TGTGCCAGCAGTGCTCTGGCGGGATATAGCAATCAGCCCCAGCATTTT
D gene: TRBD1; J gene: TRBJ1-2; V gene: TRBV27; clone size: NA; CDR3 protein: CASSSLGQGLRGYTF; CDR3 DNA: TGTGCCAGCAGTTCCCTGGGACAGGGGTTGCGCGGCTACACCTTC
D gene: TRBD1; J gene: TRBJ2-7; V gene: TRBV18; clone size: NA; CDR3 protein: CASSPRQGEQYF; CDR3 DNA: TGTGCCAGCTCACCAAGACAGGGCGAGCAGTACTTC
D gene: NA; J gene: TRBJ2-7; V gene: TRBV13; clone size: NA; CDR3 protein: CASSLQDYEQYF; CDR3 DNA: TGTGCCAGCAGCTTACAGGACTACGAGCAGTACTTC
D gene: NA; J gene: TRBJ2-3; V gene: TRBV20-1; clone size: few; CDR3 protein: CSALRTDTQYF; CDR3 DNA: TGCAGTGCCCTCCGGACAGATACGCAGTATTTT
D gene: TRBD1; J gene: TRBJ1-1; V gene: TRBV6-5; clone size: NA; CDR3 protein: CASRPGQSLTEAFF; CDR3 DNA: TGTGCCAGCAGGCCGGGACAGTCCCTCACTGAAGCTTTCTTT
D gene: TRBD1; J gene: TRBJ1-2; V gene: TRBV7-9; clone size: NA; CDR3 protein: CASSLPGQSYGYTF; CDR3 DNA: TGTGCCAGCAGCTTACCGGGACAGAGCTATGGCTACACCTTC
D gene: TRBD2; J gene: TRBJ2-3; V gene: TRBV18; clone size: NA; CDR3 protein: CASSPPAGGIDTQYF; CDR3 DNA: TGTGCCAGCTCACCACCGGCGGGGGGGATAGATACGCAGTATTTT
D gene: TRBD1; J gene: TRBJ1-1; V gene: TRBV27; clone size: few; CDR3 protein: CASSSQGGAEAFF; CDR3 DNA: TGTGCCAGCAGCTCACAGGGGGGTGCTGAAGCTTTCTTT
D gene: NA; J gene: TRBJ2-3; V gene: TRBV11-3; clone size: NA; CDR3 protein: CASSPGDTDTQYF; CDR3 DNA: TGTGCCAGCAGCCCGGGGGACACAGATACGCAGTATTTT
D gene: TRBD2; J gene: TRBJ2-2; V gene: TRBV24-1; clone size: NA; CDR3 protein: CATSATSGGPNTGELFF; CDR3 DNA: TGTGCCACCAGTGCTACAAGCGGGGGGCCGAACACCGGGGAGCTGTTTTTT
D gene: NA; J gene: TRBJ1-1; V gene: TRBV4-3; clone size: NA; CDR3 protein: CASSQAGMAEAFF; CDR3 DNA: TGCGCCAGCAGCCAAGCGGGAATGGCTGAAGCTTTCTTT